These T cell receptor beta chains were read from a single sample in a study of blood T cell repertoires in COVID-19. Here immunoSEQ multiplex PCR was the method, and the copy in TCRdb shows in-frame clones only, minus some. The sample has nearly 200,000 clones; around 80% are singletons. The sequenced sample was peripheral blood. The source is a human donor in a cohort sampled during active COVID-19. The CDR3 runs from the conserved cysteine through the conserved F or W. D genes are given only for firm matches. Clone sizes are given selectively: once, few, many, or a class where the clone is expanded.

d_call: .; v_call: TRBV19; clone_size: .; j_call: TRBJ2-7; cdr3_aa: CASSPTAPVQYF; cdr3_nt: TGTGCCAGTAGTCCGACAGCACCGGTGCAGTACTTC
d_call: .; v_call: TRBV10-3; clone_size: once; j_call: TRBJ2-2; cdr3_aa: CAISDDLGLPSGELFF; cdr3_nt: TGTGCCATCAGTGATGATTTGGGCCTCCCGTCTGGGGAGCTGTTTTTT
d_call: TRBD1; v_call: TRBV18; clone_size: .; j_call: TRBJ1-5; cdr3_aa: CASSPTGGGDQPQHF; cdr3_nt: TGTGCCAGCTCCCCAACAGGGGGCGGTGATCAGCCCCAGCATTTT
d_call: .; v_call: TRBV6-2/TRBV6-3; clone_size: few; j_call: TRBJ1-1; cdr3_aa: CASSYSGRRTEAFF; cdr3_nt: TGTGCCAGCAGTTACTCGGGGAGACGGACTGAAGCTTTCTTT
d_call: .; v_call: TRBV2; clone_size: .; j_call: TRBJ1-1; cdr3_aa: CASEARVWNTEAFF; cdr3_nt: TGTGCCAGCGAGGCCAGGGTCTGGAACACTGAAGCTTTCTTT
d_call: TRBD1; v_call: TRBV5-5; clone_size: .; j_call: TRBJ1-5; cdr3_aa: CASSRFVGQDSNQPQHF; cdr3_nt: TGTGCCAGCAGCCGCTTTGTGGGACAGGATAGCAATCAGCCCCAGCATTTT
d_call: .; v_call: TRBV7-2; clone_size: .; j_call: TRBJ1-5; cdr3_aa: CASSSSGGSGQPQHF; cdr3_nt: TGTGCCAGCAGCTCCTCGGGGGGAAGCGGTCAGCCCCAGCATTTT
d_call: .; v_call: TRBV19; clone_size: few; j_call: TRBJ1-5; cdr3_aa: CASRDWGGSNQPQHF; cdr3_nt: TGTGCCAGCCGAGACTGGGGGGGGAGCAATCAGCCCCAGCATTTT
d_call: .; v_call: TRBV29-1; clone_size: .; j_call: TRBJ2-1; cdr3_aa: CSVHAIGKYRGNEQFF; cdr3_nt: TGCAGCGTTCACGCCATAGGGAAATATAGGGGGAATGAGCAGTTCTTC
d_call: .; v_call: TRBV7-2; clone_size: .; j_call: TRBJ2-1; cdr3_aa: CASSLAGTQSYNEQFF; cdr3_nt: TGTGCCAGCAGCTTAGCCGGGACACAATCCTACAATGAGCAGTTCTTC
d_call: TRBD1; v_call: TRBV2; clone_size: .; j_call: TRBJ2-7; cdr3_aa: CARGQSYEQYF; cdr3_nt: TGTGCCAGGGGACAGTCCTACGAGCAGTACTTC
d_call: TRBD1; v_call: TRBV3-1/TRBV3-2; clone_size: .; j_call: TRBJ1-3; cdr3_aa: CASSQDGTASGNTIYF; cdr3_nt: TGTGCCAGCAGCCAAGACGGGACAGCCTCTGGAAACACCATATATTTT
d_call: TRBD2; v_call: TRBV27; clone_size: few; j_call: TRBJ2-5; cdr3_aa: CASRNWREEETQYF; cdr3_nt: TGTGCCAGCCGAAACTGGCGGGAGGAGGAGACCCAGTACTTC
d_call: .; v_call: TRBV15; clone_size: once; j_call: TRBJ2-5; cdr3_aa: CATRAGLTQETQYF; cdr3_nt: TGTGCCACCAGGGCGGGACTCACTCAAGAGACCCAGTACTTC
d_call: .; v_call: TRBV30; clone_size: once; j_call: TRBJ2-7; cdr3_aa: CAWRDPGGPIEQYF; cdr3_nt: TGTGCCTGGAGAGACCCCGGGGGTCCCATCGAGCAGTACTTC
d_call: .; v_call: TRBV27; clone_size: .; j_call: TRBJ2-1; cdr3_aa: CASRLGWVYNEQFF; cdr3_nt: TGTGCCAGCAGACTAGGCTGGGTCTACAATGAGCAGTTCTTC
d_call: .; v_call: TRBV19; clone_size: .; j_call: TRBJ1-5; cdr3_aa: CASSPVAVNQPQHF; cdr3_nt: TGTGCCAGTAGTCCCGTGGCGGTCAATCAGCCCCAGCATTTT
d_call: .; v_call: TRBV7-2; clone_size: many; j_call: TRBJ2-1; cdr3_aa: CASSLAGEINEQFF; cdr3_nt: TGTGCCAGCAGCTTAGCGGGAGAGATTAATGAGCAGTTCTTC